This T cell receptor beta chain appears in the sequencing data of a study of blood T cell repertoires in COVID-19. Study-level information: T cells, B-cell-depleted T cells, or PBMCs provided the cDNA or gDNA that served as material.

The assay was immunoSEQ multiplex PCR, and TCRdb's table has in-frame clones only and misses some. Seen here are some 90,000 clones, less than 85% observed once, and the top ten hold about 9.3%. Sequenced input: peripheral blood. The source of this sequence is a woman in her sixties or seventies with acute or convalescent COVID-19.

CDR3 DNA sequence: TGTGCCAGCAGCGAGGGACAGGCCTATGGCTACACCTTC. Amino acid sequence: CASSEGQAYGYTF. V and J are TRBV4-2 and TRBJ1-2, with TRBD1 identical over 8 bases. V shed 5 bases and J 4 bases; nucleotides not matched to a gene: 3. Germline-derived CDR1 and CDR2 are LGHNA and YNFKEQ. The CDR3 is 13 residues long.